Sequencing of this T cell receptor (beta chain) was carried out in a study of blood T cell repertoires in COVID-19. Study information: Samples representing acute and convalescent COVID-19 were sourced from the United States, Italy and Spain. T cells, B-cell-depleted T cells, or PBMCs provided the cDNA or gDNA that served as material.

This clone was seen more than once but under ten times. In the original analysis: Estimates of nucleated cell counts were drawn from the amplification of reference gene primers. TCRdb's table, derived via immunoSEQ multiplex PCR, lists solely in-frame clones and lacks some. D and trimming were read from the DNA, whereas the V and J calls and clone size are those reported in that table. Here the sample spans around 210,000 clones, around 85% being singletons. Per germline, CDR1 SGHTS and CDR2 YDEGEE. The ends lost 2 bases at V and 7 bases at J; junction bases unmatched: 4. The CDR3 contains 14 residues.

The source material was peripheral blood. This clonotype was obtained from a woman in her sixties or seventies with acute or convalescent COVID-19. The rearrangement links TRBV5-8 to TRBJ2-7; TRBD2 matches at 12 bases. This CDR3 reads CASSLLAGGGEQYF. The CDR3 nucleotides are TGTGCCAGCAGCTTACTAGCGGGAGGTGGGGAGCAGTACTTC.